This entry features one T cell receptor beta chain sequence. This beta chain slipped into a library made for alpha chains as a stray read, so its size is not meaningful. Time point specified: blood at routine non-recurrence follow-up after resection. The sample belongs to a study of spatial heterogeneity in lung cancer. TCRdb re-derived calls from the 5' RACE reads in MiXCR, one entry per CDR3 protein. The sample holds more than 2,000 distinct CDR3 sequences, 27% seen once. This CDR3 contains 18 residues. Germline V gene data show CDR1 as MGHRA and CDR2 as YSYEKL. V lost 2 bases and J lost 3; bases outside the gene matches: 12.

Sequences were derived from PBMCs, sampled at follow-up. The rearrangement links TRBV4-1 to TRBJ2-7; 11 nucleotides match TRBD2. The origin of this receptor is a male donor with early-stage non-small cell lung cancer. DNA of the CDR3: TGCGCCAGCAGCCAATCAACCCCAGGAACTAGCGGGAGCTACGAGCAGTACTTC. Translation: CASSQSTPGTSGSYEQYF.